Included here is one T cell receptor (beta chain) sequence, with context. Its antigen is currently unknown. This record belongs to a study of shared clonotypes between healthy human individuals. Findings and limits, study-wide: The study's rarefaction showed incomplete sorted-subset sequencing despite large depth. Limited genetic and exposure-history diversity came from having few donors.

V shed 5 bases, J shed 2 bases, and the junction held 5 bases outside the gene matches. Germline V CDR1 and CDR2: MNHEY, SMNVEV (reference sequence). The CDR3 has 15 amino acids. Repertoires were generated with immunoSEQ multiplex PCR, while TCRdb's copy carries only in-frame clones and drops some. The top ten clones hold roughly 24% of a sample with more than 550,000 clones, under 95% of them seen once. CD8 cells regarded as naive lacked CD45RO, were positively chosen for CCR7, and omitted terminally differentiated effector memory CD45RA+ cells. This clonotype was obtained from a man aged 25 to 40 in good health. This rearrangement joins TRBV27 to TRBJ2-1; 8 bases align to TRBD2. Sequenced sample: naive CD8+ T cells sorted from blood. The CDR3 region is CASSPRGGPYNEQFF. CDR3 DNA sequence: TGTGCCAGCAGTCCACGGGGGGGCCCCTACAATGAGCAGTTCTTC.